Listed here are 20 T cell receptor beta chains from one sample, sequenced in a study of siplizumab effects on memory and regulatory T cells. The protocol was immunoSEQ multiplex PCR, while the TCRdb copy is restricted to in-frame clones and leaves out a portion. The sample shows around 87,000 clones, approximately 90% of them seen only once. The sequencing input was CD4+ T cells sorted from blood. The receptors shown here come from a human donor in good health.

The V and J genes are TRBV19 and TRBJ2-2, with 8 positions matching TRBD1. The CDR3 totals 14 residues. CDR1 LNHDA and CDR2 SQIVND come from the germline V gene (reference sequence). CDR3 residues: CAAGARGRAGELFF. The CDR3, as DNA: TGTGCGGCCGGCGCCAGGGGGCGAGCGGGGGAGCTGTTTTTT.

This clone was found once. The V gene is TRBV6-5, the J gene TRBJ1-6; D is unresolved. Trimming removed 5 bases at V and 9 bases at J, with 14 bases between. Germline V gene sequence: CDR1 MNHEY, CDR2 SVGAGI. The CDR3 consists of 14 residues. The CDR3 DNA is TGTGCCAGCAGTACCCCACACCTCTCTTCACCCCTCCACTTT. Translating it yields CASSTPHLSSPLHF.

Worth noting for this clone: Other DNA sequences in this specimen translate into the identical CDR3. The genes are TRBV2 and TRBJ2-3; D possibly matches TRBD1 or TRBD2 (5 bases each). Germline V gene lookup returns CDR1 SNHLY and CDR2 FYNNEI. Trimming cost V 3 bases and J 4 bases, with 5 bases left between them. The CDR3 has 12 amino acids. Here the CDR3 reads CASSEGADTQYF. The CDR3 DNA follows: TGTGCCAGCAGTGAGGGGGCAGATACGCAGTATTTT. The variable domain in full, with the rest retrieved from reference TRBV2 and TRBJ2-3, is EPEVTQTPSHQVTQMGQEVILRCVPISNHLYFYWYRQILGQKVEFLVSFYNNEISEKSEIFDDQFSVERPDGSNFTLKIRSTKLEDSAMYFCASSEGADTQYFGPGTRLTVL.

The CDR3 sequence: CASSYSSTTYEQYF. Written as DNA, the CDR3 is TGTGCCAGCAGTTACTCGAGTACAACCTACGAGCAGTACTTC. This rearrangement joins TRBV6-5 to TRBJ2-7; D is unresolved. This CDR3 is 14 amino acids long. Germline V lookup: CDR1 MNHEY, CDR2 SVGAGI. V lost 0 bases and J 2 bases, leaving 8 bases between the germline ends.

This sequence joins TRBV19 and TRBJ2-1, with TRBD2 matching 8 bases. Germline values: CDR1 LNHDA, CDR2 SQIVND (reference sequence). V trimming: 6 bases; J trimming: 12 bases; junction bases outside the gene matches: 16. This CDR3 contains 15 residues. CDR3 amino acids: CASSLLADYNDGQFF. CDR3 nucleotides: TGTGCCAGTAGCCTACTAGCGGACTACAATGATGGGCAGTTCTTC.

V and J are TRBV5-1 and TRBJ2-3; TRBD2 aligns across 12 bases. Germline V lookup: CDR1 SGHRS, CDR2 YFSETQ. The CDR3 has 16 amino acids. V trimming: 2 bases; J trimming: 3 bases; junction bases outside the gene matches: 4. Here the CDR3 DNA reads TGCGCCAGCAGCTTACTAGCGGGAGGAGGGACAGATACGCAGTATTTT. Translation gives CASSLLAGGGTDTQYF.

J is TRBJ1-3 and V is TRBV6-1, with D possibly TRBD1 on 6 matching bases. CDR1 and CDR2 (germline): MNHNS, SASEGT. The V and J ends lost 6 bases and 1 base respectively, with 13 bases between them. This CDR3 is 15 amino acids long. The CDR3 DNA follows: TGTGCCAGCAGCCTCTATACAGGGTCTGGAAACACCATATATTTT. Translating gives CASSLYTGSGNTIYF.

The rearrangement joins TRBV5-4 to TRBJ2-4; TRBD2 agrees at 7 bases. CDR1 and CDR2 (germline): SGHNT, YYREEE (reference sequence). This CDR3 has 17 residues. J was trimmed by 0 bases and V by 3 bases; bases with no gene match: 9. For the CDR3, the DNA is TGTGCCAGCAGCTCCTCCAGGGAGGGGATAGCCAAAAACATTCAGTACTTC. The encoded protein is CASSSSREGIAKNIQYF.

The chain employs TRBV28 and TRBJ1-2, with D unclear. From germline, CDR1 is MDHEN and CDR2 SYDVKM. This CDR3 has 11 residues. The V end lost 7 bases, the J end lost 0 bases, and 3 bases lay between the germline ends. The CDR3 coding sequence is TGTGCCAGCACTTCTAACTATGGCTACACCTTC. It is translated as CASTSNYGYTF.

CDR3 DNA sequence: TGTGCCAGCAGCCGCCCTAAAATAGCCAAAAACATTCAGTACTTC. It is translated as CASSRPKIAKNIQYF. The rearrangement links TRBV7-4 to TRBJ2-4; D call uncertain. Looked up from germline, CDR1 is SGHVT and CDR2 is SQSDAQ. Trimming removed 5 bases at V and 0 bases at J, with 11 bases between. The CDR3 loop spans 15 amino acids.

The J gene is TRBJ1-5, the V gene TRBV28; D gene ambiguous. The V end was cut by 3 bases, the J end by 6 bases, with 6 bases between. The CDR3 covers 12 residues. Germline V gives CDR1 MDHEN, CDR2 SYDVKM. The CDR3, as DNA: TGTGCCAGCAGTTTCTGGGCTCAGCCCCAGCATTTT. Its protein product is CASSFWAQPQHF.

V and J are TRBV6-1 and TRBJ1-5; D remains ambiguous. Trimming removed 7 bases from V and 0 bases from J, with 4 bases in between. The CDR3 consists of 12 residues. In germline, CDR1 is MNHNS, CDR2 SASEGT. CDR3 amino acids: CASTRSNQPQHF. CDR3 DNA sequence: TGTGCCAGCACCCGTAGCAATCAGCCCCAGCATTTT.

This rearrangement joins TRBV4-2 to TRBJ1-1; the D gene is possibly TRBD1 (6 bases). Trimming removed 2 bases at V and 6 bases at J, with 13 bases between. The CDR3 is 14 residues long. CDR1 and CDR2 (germline): LGHNA, YNFKEQ. CDR3: CASSQLRQDPEAFF. The DNA of the CDR3 is TGTGCCAGCAGCCAACTCCGACAGGACCCTGAAGCTTTCTTT.

V is TRBV5-1 and J is TRBJ1-4, with no clear D. The germline V gene has CDR1 SGHRS and CDR2 YFSETQ. This CDR3 has 14 residues. The V gene lost 0 bases and the J gene lost 7 bases, with 10 bases spanning the gap. CDR3 in amino acids: CASSLGPASEKLFF. The CDR3 DNA reads as TGCGCCAGCAGCTTGGGACCTGCTTCTGAAAAACTGTTTTTT.

This chain joins TRBV18 and TRBJ1-2; D is perhaps TRBD1 (5 bases). Trimming took off 4 bases at V and 0 bases at J, with 18 bases between the two ends. Germline V lookup: CDR1 KGHSH, CDR2 LQKENI. This CDR3 has 17 amino acids. The chain's CDR3 is CASSRGTGGTANYGYTF. CDR3 nucleotide sequence: TGTGCCAGCTCACGCGGAACAGGAGGAACTGCTAACTATGGCTACACCTTC.

The rearrangement links TRBV11-2 to TRBJ2-2; TRBD1 might be the D (5 bases). The germline CDR1 and CDR2 sequences are SGHAT and FQNNGV. V gave up 5 bases and J gave up 6 bases, with 16 bases separating them. The CDR3 spans 15 residues. The CDR3 bases are TGTGCCAGCAGCCCACAATCAAGGGGTCCCGGGGAGCTGTTTTTT. The encoded protein is CASSPQSRGPGELFF.

The V call is TRBV4-1, the J call TRBJ2-1; 7 nucleotides match TRBD2. There are 15 residues in the CDR3. With V trimmed by 1 base and J by 8 bases, 8 bases remained unmatched. Germline CDR1 reads MGHRA; CDR2 reads YSYEKL. CDR3 residues: CASSQAPAGRDEQFF. The DNA of the CDR3 is TGCGCCAGCAGCCAAGCCCCGGCAGGGAGGGATGAGCAGTTCTTC.

This clone was observed a single time. The chain combines TRBV9 with TRBJ2-1, with D possibly matching TRBD2 (5 bases). There are 16 residues in the CDR3. From germline, CDR1 is SGDLS and CDR2 YYNGEE. V lost 0 bases and J 4 bases, leaving 14 bases between the germline ends. CDR3 residues: CASSVGRQRPYNEQFF. The CDR3 DNA reads TGTGCCAGCAGCGTAGGGAGGCAGCGTCCTTACAATGAGCAGTTCTTC.

The chain carries TRBV6-4 and TRBJ2-2; D is unresolved. Per the germline V gene, CDR1 is MRHNA and CDR2 is SNTAGT. The CDR3 runs to 14 residues. V was shortened by 10 bases and J by 0 bases, with 12 bases between the two germline ends. The CDR3 sequence is CATRKAANTGELFF. CDR3 in DNA: TGTGCCACCCGCAAGGCCGCGAACACCGGGGAGCTGTTTTTT.

For this clone: At one boundary the junction diverges from the germline segment, which might be a read error. The rearrangement joins TRBV7-7 to TRBJ2-5; no firm D call. This CDR3 has 14 amino acids. CDR1 and CDR2 from the germline V gene are SSHAT and FNYEAQ (reference sequence). CDR3 region: CASSRKPMGETQYF. The CDR3 region has the DNA TGTGCTAGCAGCCGAAAGCCCATGGGGGAGACCCAGTACTTC.